The 15 T cell receptor beta chains below were found in one sample sequenced in a study of metastatic and nonmetastatic thyroid tumors. No patient had received any treatment before thyroid surgery. Using MiXCR, TCRdb re-called clones from the PCR reads. The sample contains roughly 22,000 clones, 36% of which appear only once. The sequenced material came from blood. The origin of the receptors is a male donor with papillary thyroid cancer or a benign thyroid nodule (not recorded which). Some clones in this sample may be carry-over from other donors' samples.

Ten or more counts support this clone. This chain joins TRBV28 and TRBJ1-2, with D maybe TRBD1 (6 bases). Germline values: CDR1 MDHEN, CDR2 SYDVKM. This CDR3 comprises 12 residues. The V gene lost 7 bases and the J gene lost 3 bases, with 9 bases spanning the gap. The CDR3 spells CASKRGDYGYTF. The CDR3 DNA sequence: TGTGCCAGCAAAAGGGGGGACTATGGCTACACCTTC.

This clone was observed once. The rearrangement links TRBV5-1 to TRBJ1-3; D possibly corresponds to TRBD1 (6 bases). V was trimmed by 4 bases and J by 0 bases, leaving 11 bases between them. Looked up from germline, CDR1 is SGHRS and CDR2 is YFSETQ. This CDR3 has 15 amino acids. The CDR3 nucleotides read TGCGCCAGCAGCGGCGGACAGAGCTCTGGAAACACCATATATTTT. Protein sequence: CASSGGQSSGNTIYF.

The chain employs TRBV7-9 and TRBJ1-1, with D tentatively TRBD1 (5 bases). This CDR3 comprises 15 residues. Germline CDR1 SEHNR, CDR2 FQNEAQ (reference sequence). V dropped 5 bases and J dropped 3 bases, with 16 bases sitting between them. CDR3 in amino acids: CASSLGWGKDTEAFF. The DNA for the CDR3 is TGTGCCAGCAGCCTGGGGTGGGGGAAGGACACTGAAGCTTTCTTT.

This clone has only a few counts. A read error may account for a junction end that differs from germline. J is TRBJ1-2 and V is TRBV15; perhaps TRBD1 as D (5 bases). Germline lookup yields CDR1 LNHNV and CDR2 YYDKDF (reference sequence). This CDR3 has 13 residues. Here the CDR3 reads CATSRDSNYGYTF. CDR3 nucleotides: TGTGCCACCAGCCGAGACAGTAACTATGGCTACACCTTC.

The chain recombines TRBV5-4 with TRBJ1-6; D may be TRBD1 (5 bases). From germline, CDR1 is SGHNT and CDR2 YYREEE (reference sequence). V was cut by 0 bases and J by 8 bases, with 9 bases left in between. The CDR3 has 14 residues. DNA of the CDR3: TGTGCCAGCAGCTTGGAGGGGTCGTATTCACCCCTCCACTTT. Its translation: CASSLEGSYSPLHF.

The CDR3 reads CAWSGISTDTQYF. The CDR3 nucleotides read TGTGCCTGGAGTGGTATTAGCACAGATACGCAGTATTTT. This chain connects TRBV30 to TRBJ2-3; D not certain. This CDR3 has 13 residues. V was clipped by 1 base and J by 0 bases, with 5 bases between them. From germline, CDR1 is GTSNPN and CDR2 SVGIG (reference sequence).

The rearrangement uses TRBV11-2 and TRBJ2-1, with no clear D. Trimming took off 5 bases at V and 6 bases at J, with 17 bases between the two ends. Germline V gene data show CDR1 as SGHAT and CDR2 as FQNNGV. The CDR3 extends over 15 amino acids. The CDR3 nucleotides read TGTGCCAGCAGCCTAGTTCGTTGGGGATTCAATGAGCAGTTCTTC. This sequence encodes CASSLVRWGFNEQFF.

The CDR3 nucleotides are TGCAGTGCTACACGGGACGCATCCTACGAGCAGTACTTC. Translation: CSATRDASYEQYF. The V and J genes are TRBV20-1 and TRBJ2-7; D tentatively reads TRBD1 or TRBD2 (5 bases each). Germline CDR1 reads DFQATT; CDR2 reads SNEGSKA (reference sequence). This CDR3 contains 13 residues. V lost 4 bases to trimming and J lost 1 base, with 11 bases between them.

The table lists this clone with many counts. This chain links TRBV6-1 with TRBJ1-2; D unclear. In germline, CDR1 is MNHNS, CDR2 SASEGT. The V gene lost 6 bases and the J gene lost 2 bases, with 16 bases spanning the gap. This CDR3 spans 15 amino acids. As DNA, the CDR3 is TGTGCCAGCAGAAAACCTTTGGACGGGAACTATGGCTACACCTTC. This gives the protein CASRKPLDGNYGYTF.

This chain joins TRBV20-1 and TRBJ2-7; 8 bases match TRBD2. The V and J ends lost 1 base and 3 bases, in that order; junction bases with no gene match: 8. The CDR3 spans 15 residues. Germline loops: CDR1 DFQATT, CDR2 SNEGSKA (reference sequence). The CDR3 DNA sequence: TGCAGTGCTAGAGGGGCAGCGGGAGCTAGCTACGAGCAGTACTTC. Residues: CSARGAAGASYEQYF.

This clone came up a few times. J is TRBJ1-1 and V is TRBV6-5; 8 nucleotides match TRBD1. CDR1 and CDR2 from the germline V gene are MNHEY and SVGAGI. V shed 2 bases, J shed 3 bases, and the junction held 2 bases outside the gene matches. CDR3 length: 14 amino acids. DNA for the CDR3: TGTGCCAGCAGTTACCAGGGGGCGGACACTGAAGCTTTCTTT. It encodes CASSYQGADTEAFF.

Only a few counts were recorded for this clone. This chain links TRBV30 with TRBJ2-1; TRBD2 agrees at 12 bases. The germline V gene has CDR1 GTSNPN and CDR2 SVGIG (reference sequence). This CDR3 has 15 residues. V lost 7 bases, J lost 9 bases, and 13 bases stayed unmatched. The CDR3 reads CAYQALAGGPGEQFF. The CDR3 nucleotides are TGTGCCTACCAGGCCCTAGCGGGAGGGCCTGGTGAGCAGTTCTTC.

This chain uses TRBV19 with TRBJ2-7; 7 bases line up with TRBD1. This CDR3 comprises 15 residues. With 1 base clipped from V and 4 bases from J, the junction kept 7 bases outside the gene matches. CDR1 LNHDA and CDR2 SQIVND come from the germline V gene (reference sequence). The CDR3 nucleotides are TGTGCCAGTAGTATAGCCCCCACAGGGGTGTACGAGCAGTACTTC. Translating gives CASSIAPTGVYEQYF.

The chain combines TRBV20-1 with TRBJ1-6; the match to TRBD1 covers 7 bases. Trimming took 5 bases from V and 9 from J; bases not matched to a gene: 7. The CDR3 consists of 13 residues. Germline CDR1 DFQATT, CDR2 SNEGSKA (reference sequence). This chain's CDR3 is CSAPRQGSSPLHF. The CDR3 bases are TGCAGTGCTCCCCGACAGGGTAGTTCACCCCTCCACTTT.

This clone has a handful of counts. The CDR3 sequence is CASSFLSEQYF. DNA for the CDR3: TGTGCCAGCAGTTTCTTAAGCGAGCAGTACTTC. V is TRBV28 and J is TRBJ2-7, with D uncertain. In germline, CDR1 is MDHEN, CDR2 SYDVKM. The CDR3 length is 11 residues. With 3 bases removed from V and 6 bases from J, the gap between germline ends came to 6 bases.